These T cell receptor beta chains were read from a single sample in a study of OX40 agonist ivuxolimab in advanced cancers. The table came from immunoSEQ multiplex PCR; TCRdb's copy has only in-frame clones and leaves some out. The sample has some 95,000 clones; around 85% are singletons. Here the sequenced sample was CD4+ or CD8+ T cells sorted from blood, taken in a trial of the OX40 agonist ivuxolimab. The receptors were gathered from an adult with an advanced solid tumor such as melanoma, head and neck, liver or kidney cancer. The CDR3 runs from the conserved cysteine through the conserved F or W. The D gene is left open where the match is weak. The size of a clone is reported for some rows only, either as once, few or many, or as a class for expanded clones.

v_call,j_call,clone_size,d_call,cdr3_aa,cdr3_nt
TRBV20-1,TRBJ2-7,.,.,CSAEGSYEQYF,TGCAGTGCAGAGGGTAGCTACGAGCAGTACTTC
TRBV19,TRBJ1-5,.,TRBD1,CASSMGRQGAIPQHF,TGTGCCAGTAGTATGGGGCGGCAGGGGGCAATACCCCAGCATTTT
TRBV4-2,TRBJ2-7,.,TRBD2,CASSQFGGTSGRVGYEQYF,TGTGCCAGCAGCCAATTTGGAGGGACTAGCGGGAGGGTAGGGTACGAGCAGTACTTC
TRBV9,TRBJ2-2,few,.,CASSPPRRDRNTGELFF,TGTGCCAGCAGCCCGCCGCGCAGGGATCGTAACACCGGGGAGCTGTTTTTT
TRBV28,TRBJ1-5,.,TRBD1,CASKPGQGGQPQHF,TGTGCCAGCAAGCCGGGACAGGGAGGTCAGCCCCAGCATTTT
TRBV18,TRBJ2-3,.,.,CASSLTISDTQYF,TGTGCCAGCTCACTTACTATATCCGATACGCAGTATTTT
TRBV29-1,TRBJ2-1,once,.,CSVEDQVEDEQFF,TGCAGCGTTGAAGATCAGGTGGAGGATGAGCAGTTCTTC
TRBV5-1,TRBJ2-1,.,TRBD1,CASMARTGGLGEQFF,TGCGCCAGCATGGCCCGGACAGGGGGCCTGGGTGAGCAGTTCTTC
TRBV5-4,TRBJ2-1,.,TRBD2,CASSVGTSSYNEQFF,TGTGCCAGCAGCGTAGGGACTAGCAGCTACAATGAGCAGTTCTTC
TRBV7-8,TRBJ2-7,.,.,CASSLGPARVSREQYF,TGTGCCAGCAGCTTAGGTCCAGCAAGGGTTAGTAGAGAGCAGTACTTC
TRBV7-2,TRBJ2-1,once,.,CASSFLPNEQFF,TGTGCCAGCAGCTTCCTCCCGAATGAGCAGTTCTTC
TRBV10-1,TRBJ2-3,.,.,CASPGGGRGDTQYF,TGCGCCAGCCCGGGGGGCGGGAGAGGAGATACGCAGTATTTT
TRBV7-2,TRBJ1-1,.,TRBD1,CASSLARGGGFTEAFF,TGTGCCAGCAGTTTGGCCCGAGGGGGCGGGTTCACTGAAGCTTTCTTT
TRBV30,TRBJ2-3,.,.,CAWRGEGDTQYF,TGTGCCTGGAGGGGCGAGGGCGATACGCAGTATTTT
TRBV5-1,TRBJ2-1,once,TRBD2,CASSSVAGADEQFF,TGCGCCAGCAGTTCTGTAGCGGGAGCCGATGAGCAGTTCTTC
TRBV27,TRBJ1-6,.,.,CASRLPGVPNSPLHF,TGTGCCAGCAGATTGCCGGGGGTTCCTAATTCACCCCTCCACTTT
TRBV28,TRBJ1-1,.,.,CASGSRGAGNTEAFF,TGTGCCAGCGGCTCTCGGGGGGCAGGGAACACTGAAGCTTTCTTT
TRBV7-9,TRBJ2-4,.,.,CASSRDGGENIQYF,TGTGCCAGCAGTCGGGACGGAGGGGAAAACATTCAGTACTTC
TRBV30,TRBJ2-1,.,TRBD2,CAWSRGLADNEQFF,TGTGCCTGGAGTAGAGGACTAGCGGACAATGAGCAGTTCTTC
TRBV30,TRBJ1-2,.,.,CAWSVQADRYGYTF,TGTGCCTGGAGTGTACAGGCAGACCGTTATGGCTACACCTTC
TRBV5-6,TRBJ2-3,.,.,CASISPGQDTQYF,TGTGCCAGCATTTCCCCCGGGCAGGATACGCAGTATTTT
TRBV7-2,TRBJ2-4,.,.,CASSWGPGIPKNIQYF,TGTGCCAGCAGCTGGGGACCAGGGATACCCAAAAACATTCAGTACTTC
TRBV30,TRBJ2-3,once,.,CAWKMDHTDTQYF,TGTGCCTGGAAAATGGACCACACAGATACGCAGTATTTT
TRBV5-1,TRBJ1-1,.,TRBD1,CASSLQGEGTEAFF,TGCGCCAGCAGCTTGCAGGGGGAGGGAACTGAAGCTTTCTTT
TRBV5-1,TRBJ1-1,.,TRBD1,CASSQDRANTEAFF,TGCGCCAGCAGCCAGGACAGGGCCAACACTGAAGCTTTCTTT
TRBV19,TRBJ1-6,.,TRBD1,CASIPTGANSPLHF,TGTGCCAGTATCCCGACAGGGGCGAATTCACCCCTCCACTTT
TRBV28,TRBJ1-1,.,.,CASSLVAVTEAFF,TGTGCCAGCAGTTTAGTTGCGGTGACTGAAGCTTTCTTT
TRBV30,TRBJ2-3,.,.,CAWSVQDTQYF,TGTGCCTGGAGTGTACAAGATACGCAGTATTTT
TRBV5-1,TRBJ1-2,.,.,CASSLGWGLYGYTF,TGCGCCAGCAGCTTGGGTTGGGGTTTGTATGGCTACACCTTC